The 4 T cell receptor beta chains below were found in one sample sequenced in a study of response to subunit inactivated influenza vaccine. MiXCR, applied by TCRdb to the RT-PCR reads, yields one record per CDR3 protein. This sample carries roughly 170,000 distinct CDR3 sequences, about 9% of them seen once, and the ten largest clones take approximately 11%. The sequencing here drew on non-naive T cells sorted from PBMCs, taken on the day of vaccination. These receptors were collected from a man aged 50 to 60 who received an inactivated influenza vaccine.

This clonotype was seen many times. This chain joins TRBV12-3 or TRBV12-4 and TRBJ1-5, with 9 bases that match TRBD1. There are 14 residues in the CDR3. V gave up 6 bases and J gave up 7 bases; unmatched junction bases: 7. In DNA form, the CDR3 reads TGTGCCAGCAGCAACAGGGGGCGAGAGCAGCCCCAGCATTTT. Its protein is CASSNRGREQPQHF.

In its sample, this clonotype was seen many times. The chain has TRBV14 and TRBJ2-1, with TRBD1 matching 8 bases. V lost 1 base, J lost 3 bases, and 23 bases stayed unmatched. Germline V CDR1 and CDR2: SGHDN, FVKESK. The CDR3 runs to 22 residues. The CDR3 loop is CASSQVPWTLGPRQGFYNEQFF. For the CDR3, the DNA is TGTGCCAGCAGCCAAGTCCCCTGGACCCTAGGGCCCAGACAGGGGTTCTACAATGAGCAGTTCTTC.

This clonotype occurred a few times. The chain couples TRBV29-1 to TRBJ2-2; D is possibly TRBD2 (5 bases). Germline-derived CDR1 and CDR2 are SQVTM and ANQGSEA. Trimming cost V 0 bases and J 7 bases, with 12 bases left between them. The CDR3 runs to 14 residues. The CDR3 DNA reads as TGCAGCGTTGAAGATCGGCTAGCCGTCGGGGAGCTGTTTTTT. Amino acid sequence: CSVEDRLAVGELFF.

This clonotype showed up just a few times. The chain uses TRBV7-2 and TRBJ2-5; no clear D. CDR3 length equals 13 residues. Germline loops: CDR1 SGHTA, CDR2 FQGNSA. Trimming pared 2 bases from V and 5 bases from J, leaving 9 bases between. CDR3 nucleotides: TGTGCCAGCAGCTTAAGTATTATGGAGACCCAGTACTTC. Its translation is CASSLSIMETQYF.